Each of the 6 T cell receptor beta chains below was sequenced from the same sample in a study of tumor and adjacent non-tumor tissue in lung cancer (dated by TCRdb to 2016 to 2019). Bulk unsorted tissue served as the source for RNA extraction, and RNA quality was assessed using a NanoDrop ND-1000 and an Agilent 2100. For the normal lung samples, distant non-tumor tissue was collected more than 3 cm away from the tumor edge. Library preparation used multiplex PCR. Sequencing was carried out with an Illumina HiSeq 2500. Following protocols modified from ARM-PCR, the researchers constructed TCRbeta libraries through three rounds of nested PCR with primers (Table S4). TCRdb took the public reads, trimmed them with fastp at Q25, ran MiXCR for clone calling and kept in-frame beta chains. Rows merge per CDR3 protein into single entries with the most common DNA and genes. Counted in this sample were roughly 120,000 distinct CDR3 sequences; about 61% of them appeared once. The ten largest clones take up around a fifth of the sample.

Sequenced sample: distant non-tumor lung tissue. All receptors come from a man in his sixties with non-small cell lung cancer.

Worth noting for this clonotype: A junction boundary mismatches the germline segment, possibly from a read error. The rearrangement uses TRBV12-3 or TRBV12-4 and TRBJ1-1; D perhaps matches TRBD1 (5 bases). This CDR3 has 12 amino acids. CDR3 in amino acids: CASNRGTSESFF. DNA for the CDR3: TGTGCCAGCAATCGGGGGACGAGTGAATCTTTCTTT.

This clonotype was seen only a few times. A single base separates this from a much larger clone, so it may be a read error. The CDR3 DNA reads as TGTGCTGGTGGTTTGTCAAGGGGGGGGAACACTGAAGCTTTCTTT. It codes for CAGGLSRGGNTEAFF. The rearrangement links TRBV12-5 to TRBJ1-1; weak D call: TRBD1 (6 bases). This CDR3 region has 15 residues. CDR1 is LGHNT and CDR2 is FRNRAP in the germline V gene.

A remark on this clonotype: One end of the junction does not line up with germline, which may come from a read error. J is TRBJ2-7 and V is TRBV4-3; 8 bases fit TRBD2. CDR1 is LGHNA, CDR2 YSLEER, per germline. This CDR3 contains 14 residues. DNA of the CDR3: TGCGTCAGCAGCCCGGGACTAGGGGACTACGAGCAGTACTTC. Translation: CVSSPGLGDYEQYF.

This chain connects TRBV11-3 to TRBJ2-1, with D hard to call. Germline CDR1 reads SGHNT; CDR2 reads YENEEA. The CDR3 runs 15 residues. Trimming removed 1 base at V and 5 bases at J, with 12 bases between. CDR3 residues: CASSLVGTYDNEQFF. The CDR3, as DNA: TGTGCCAGCAGCTTAGTCGGCACGTATGACAATGAGCAGTTCTTC.

With regard to this clonotype: Possible read error: a much larger clone is one base away. The chain is built from TRBV6-5 and TRBJ2-1; D might be TRBD1 (5 bases). Germline CDR1 is MNHEY and CDR2 is SVGAGI. This CDR3 spans 12 amino acids. The CDR3 region is CVSRAGYNEQFF. CDR3 in DNA: TGTGTCAGCAGGGCAGGGTACAATGAGCAGTTCTTC.

Turning to this clonotype: An end of the junction differs from the germline gene, which may be a read error. This chain connects TRBV10-3 to TRBJ1-6, with TRBD1 identical over 7 bases. The CDR3 totals 14 residues. The germline CDR1 and CDR2 sequences are ENHRY and SYGVKD. The CDR3 nucleotides read TGTGACATCAGCCCGGGACAGCACGGGAAACCCCTCCACTTT. The encoded protein is CDISPGQHGKPLHF.